These T cell receptor beta chains were read from a single sample in a study of blood T cell repertoires in COVID-19. This table comes from immunoSEQ multiplex PCR, and its TCRdb copy is limited to in-frame clones, with some not included. This sample has about 190,000 clones, with about nine tenths found just once. The sample comprised peripheral blood. The source of these receptors is a man aged 30-40 years with acute or convalescent COVID-19. Each CDR3 is given with its conserved first and last residue. D genes are given only for firm matches. Rows give clone size only sometimes, using once, few, many, or a class for an expanded clone.

clone size | D gene | CDR3 length | J gene | V gene | CDR3 DNA | CDR3 protein
NA | NA | 20 | TRBJ1-2 | TRBV21-1 | TGTGCCAGCAGCAAAGGGCTTGTCGGGACAGGTTATATGGGAGGATATGGCTACACCTTC | CASSKGLVGTGYMGGYGYTF
NA | NA | 15 | TRBJ2-5 | TRBV4-1 | TGCGCCAGCAGCCAAGATGCCGCTAGCCTAGAGACCCAGTACTTC | CASSQDAASLETQYF
NA | NA | 13 | TRBJ2-7 | TRBV10-2 | TGCGCCAGCTCCCCTCTTCCTTACTACGAGCAGTACTTC | CASSPLPYYEQYF
NA | NA | 13 | TRBJ2-3 | TRBV5-6 | TGTGCCAGCAGCTTGCCGGGGATCGATACGCAGTATTTT | CASSLPGIDTQYF
NA | NA | 13 | TRBJ1-2 | TRBV2 | TGTGCCAGCAGGCCCGAACGAGGAGGAGGCTACACCTTC | CASRPERGGGYTF
NA | NA | 16 | TRBJ1-1 | TRBV21-1 | TGTGCCAGCACCCCCCCGACCCGGCGGAGGAACACTGAAGCTTTCTTT | CASTPPTRRRNTEAFF
NA | NA | 15 | TRBJ1-5 | TRBV15 | TGTGCCACCAGCAGAGACAGGGCTAGCAATCAGCCCCAGCATTTT | CATSRDRASNQPQHF
NA | TRBD1 | 14 | TRBJ1-1 | TRBV19 | TGTGCCACCCGTTTAGGACAGGGAGGCACTGAAGCTTTCTTT | CATRLGQGGTEAFF
NA | NA | 13 | TRBJ2-7 | TRBV5-1 | TGCGCCAGCGCTGGACAGCTCAATTACGAGCAGTACTTC | CASAGQLNYEQYF
NA | TRBD1 | 14 | TRBJ2-7 | TRBV9 | TGTGCCAGCAGCGTGGGGACAGACTCCTACGAGCAGTACTTC | CASSVGTDSYEQYF
NA | NA | 16 | TRBJ1-5 | TRBV28 | TGTGCCAGCAGTTTGGTAGGAGACAGGTTCAATCAGCCCCAGCATTTT | CASSLVGDRFNQPQHF
NA | TRBD1 | 15 | TRBJ1-2 | TRBV3-1/TRBV3-2 | TGTGCCAGCAGCACTCGGGACAGCCAAAACTATGGCTACACCTTC | CASSTRDSQNYGYTF
NA | NA | 15 | TRBJ1-6 | TRBV28 | TGTGCCAGCAGATTGGACACCTCCTATAATTCACCCCTCCACTTT | CASRLDTSYNSPLHF
NA | TRBD1 | 15 | TRBJ1-2 | TRBV5-6 | TGTGCCAGCAGCTACCCCCGGGACAGCAACTATGGCTACACCTTC | CASSYPRDSNYGYTF
NA | NA | 13 | TRBJ1-5 | TRBV3-1/TRBV3-2 | TGTGCCAGCAGCCAAACCCGGAATCAGCCCCAGCATTTT | CASSQTRNQPQHF
once | NA | 14 | TRBJ2-7 | TRBV14 | TGTGCCAGCAGCCAATCGACAGGCCCCTACGAGCAGTACTTC | CASSQSTGPYEQYF
NA | TRBD1 | 14 | TRBJ2-7 | TRBV11-2 | TGTGCCAGCAGCTGGGACAGGTACGCCTACGAGCAGTACTTC | CASSWDRYAYEQYF
NA | TRBD1 | 20 | TRBJ2-1 | TRBV3-1/TRBV3-2 | TGTGCCAGCAGCCGACGCCCCCCGGGACAGGGGACTCCTCACTACAATGAGCAGTTCTTC | CASSRRPPGQGTPHYNEQFF
once | NA | 16 | TRBJ1-1 | TRBV5-1 | TGCGCCAGCACCTCAAACCCACAGGGTTTGAACACTGAAGCTTTCTTT | CASTSNPQGLNTEAFF
NA | TRBD1 | 15 | TRBJ1-1 | TRBV7-9 | TGTGCCAGCAGCTTAACAGGGACAGGGGGCACTGAAGCTTTCTTT | CASSLTGTGGTEAFF
NA | TRBD1 | 15 | TRBJ1-6 | TRBV5-1 | TGCGCCAGCAGCTGGGGGACAGCCTCTAATTCACCCCTCCACTTT | CASSWGTASNSPLHF
NA | TRBD2 | 15 | TRBJ2-1 | TRBV7-9 | TGTGCCAGCAGCCGGCCGGGACTAGCAGACAATGAGCAGTTCTTC | CASSRPGLADNEQFF
NA | TRBD1 | 15 | TRBJ1-6 | TRBV2 | TGTGCCAGCAGTGAAGGGGGACAGGGGAATTCACCCCTCCACTTT | CASSEGGQGNSPLHF
NA | NA | 14 | TRBJ2-1 | TRBV28 | TGTGCCAGCAGTTCCCAGGACAAATACAATGAGCAGTTCTTC | CASSSQDKYNEQFF
NA | NA | 16 | TRBJ1-2 | TRBV4-1 | TGCGCCAGCAGCCAGAATTACAGGGAAGGGGACTATGGCTACACCTTC | CASSQNYREGDYGYTF
NA | NA | 16 | TRBJ2-1 | TRBV7-3 | TGTGCCAGCAGCTTACAGTCGGGCGGGCTCTACAATGAGCAGTTCTTC | CASSLQSGGLYNEQFF
NA | NA | 14 | TRBJ2-3 | TRBV9 | TGTGCCAGCAAACCAAGCGGGAGCACAGATACGCAGTATTTT | CASKPSGSTDTQYF
few | TRBD1 | 14 | TRBJ1-2 | TRBV18 | TGTGCCAGCTCACCAGGACAGGGCCCCTATGGCTACACCTTC | CASSPGQGPYGYTF
NA | TRBD1 | 15 | TRBJ2-5 | TRBV5-4 | TGTGCCAGCAGCTCGCCGACAGGGTCCTCAGAGACCCAGTACTTC | CASSSPTGSSETQYF
NA | NA | 17 | TRBJ2-1 | TRBV4-1 | TGCGCCAGCAGCCGAACAAGGGAAGCGGTTTTCCCCAATGAGCAGTTCTTC | CASSRTREAVFPNEQFF
NA | NA | 16 | TRBJ2-2 | TRBV7-3 | TGTGCCAGCAGCCGCAACCCTAACGCGAACACCGGGGAGCTGTTTTTT | CASSRNPNANTGELFF
NA | TRBD2 | 15 | TRBJ2-5 | TRBV5-1 | TGCGCCAGCAGCCCGGGACTAGCGGGAGCATACCACCAGTACTTC | CASSPGLAGAYHQYF
NA | NA | 19 | TRBJ2-3 | TRBV28 | TGTGCCAGCAGTTTTACAAATCTAAAACCAGGGTACGTCCCAGATACGCAGTATTTT | CASSFTNLKPGYVPDTQYF
NA | NA | 12 | TRBJ2-5 | TRBV6-5 | TGTGCCAGCAGCCCGGGGGTGGAGACCCAGTACTTC | CASSPGVETQYF
NA | NA | 15 | TRBJ1-2 | TRBV6-5 | TGTGCCAGCAGCCTGCACGGGACTGAGTTGGATGGCTACACCTTC | CASSLHGTELDGYTF
NA | NA | 16 | TRBJ2-5 | TRBV2 | TGTGCCAGCAGAAAAATGCAACAGGGTAGCCAGGAGACCCAGTACTTC | CASRKMQQGSQETQYF
NA | NA | 14 | TRBJ1-3 | TRBV19 | TGTGCCACCCAAACCGACAGCTCTGGAAACACCATATATTTT | CATQTDSSGNTIYF
once | TRBD1 | 16 | TRBJ2-2 | TRBV5-1 | TGCGCCAGCAGACCCGGGACAGGGGTTAACACCGGGGAGCTGTTTTTT | CASRPGTGVNTGELFF
NA | TRBD2 | 16 | TRBJ2-5 | TRBV19 | TGTGCCAGTACCCCGGGCTGGCTAGCGGTTCCCGAGACCCAGTACTTC | CASTPGWLAVPETQYF
NA | TRBD2 | 18 | TRBJ2-1 | TRBV7-8 | TGTGCCAGCAGCCCTGGGACTAGCGTTCGAAAGGGGTGGAATGAGCAGTTCTTC | CASSPGTSVRKGWNEQFF
NA | NA | 15 | TRBJ1-5 | TRBV6-5 | TGTGCCAGCAGTTACTCGCAGGGAAGCAATCAGCCCCAGCATTTT | CASSYSQGSNQPQHF
NA | NA | 15 | TRBJ2-6 | TRBV27 | TGTGCCAGCAGTCCCCACATCTCTGGGGCCAACGTCCTGACTTTC | CASSPHISGANVLTF
once | NA | 13 | TRBJ2-1 | TRBV6-5 | TGTGCCAGCAGTATACAGCCGGCGTTCGAGCAGTTCTTC | CASSIQPAFEQFF
NA | NA | 15 | TRBJ1-2 | TRBV30 | TGTGCCTGGGGAAAGTTGGGCAGGCTTGACTATGGCTACACCTTC | CAWGKLGRLDYGYTF
NA | NA | 11 | TRBJ1-2 | TRBV25-1 | TGTGCCAGCAGTGGGGGACTCGGCTACACCTTC | CASSGGLGYTF
NA | NA | 15 | TRBJ2-7 | TRBV6-4 | TGTGCCAGCAGTGCCAGAGGGGGGGGGCCCTACGAGCAGTACTTC | CASSARGGGPYEQYF
NA | NA | 15 | TRBJ1-2 | TRBV5-8 | TGTGCCAGCAGCTTCAGTCCCAGGGAACTCTATGGCTACACCTTC | CASSFSPRELYGYTF
NA | TRBD1 | 13 | TRBJ1-5 | TRBV2 | TGTGCCAGCAGGGGGACAGGCAATCAGCCCCAGCATTTT | CASRGTGNQPQHF